This T cell receptor (beta chain) is drawn from a study of spatial heterogeneity in lung cancer. About the research overall: Every unique TCR and UMI combination, on average, appeared more than ten times in raw reads. Findings of the study overall: Ubiquitous, expanded tumor-derived TCRs were more frequently observed in blood at resection than at follow-up.

The CDR3 contains 17 residues. Germline CDR1 reads SGHRS; CDR2 reads YFSETQ. V lost 2 bases to trimming and J lost 4 bases, with 20 bases between them. Time point here: blood at routine non-recurrence follow-up after resection. The authors sequenced whole RNA from tumor, nontumor lung or frozen PBMC without sorting. Unique molecular identifiers, one per molecule, were present on every TCR cDNA molecule. MiXCR was run by TCRdb on the 5' RACE reads, yielding one entry per CDR3 protein. In the table there are about 120,000 distinct CDR3 sequences, 10% to 15% of which are singletons. Turning to this clonotype: Its antigen is currently unknown.

The input for sequencing was PBMCs, taken at follow-up. The clonotype was recovered from a male donor with early-stage non-small cell lung cancer. The J gene is TRBJ2-3, the V gene TRBV5-1; possibly TRBD1 or TRBD2 for D (5 bases each). CDR3 sequence: CASSLSPSRGAADTQYF. The CDR3 region has the DNA TGCGCCAGCAGCTTAAGTCCTTCGAGGGGAGCAGCAGATACGCAGTATTTT.